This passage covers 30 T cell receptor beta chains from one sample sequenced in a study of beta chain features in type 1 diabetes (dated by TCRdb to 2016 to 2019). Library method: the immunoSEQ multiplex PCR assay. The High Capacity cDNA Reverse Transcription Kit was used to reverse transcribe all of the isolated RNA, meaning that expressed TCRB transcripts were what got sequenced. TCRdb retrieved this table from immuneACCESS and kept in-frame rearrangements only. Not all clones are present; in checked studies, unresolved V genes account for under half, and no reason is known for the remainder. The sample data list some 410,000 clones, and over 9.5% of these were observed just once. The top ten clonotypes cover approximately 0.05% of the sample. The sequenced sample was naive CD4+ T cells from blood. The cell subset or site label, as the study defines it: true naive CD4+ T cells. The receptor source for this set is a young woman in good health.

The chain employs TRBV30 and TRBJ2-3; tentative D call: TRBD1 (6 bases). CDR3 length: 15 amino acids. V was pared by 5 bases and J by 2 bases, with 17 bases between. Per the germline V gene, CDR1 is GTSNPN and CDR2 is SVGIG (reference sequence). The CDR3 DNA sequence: TGTGCCTGGGGGCCCCTACAGGGACCCACAGATACGCAGTATTTT. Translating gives CAWGPLQGPTDTQYF.

In DNA, the CDR3 is TGTGCCAGCTCATCGGACAGAGACTGGACTGAAGCTTTCTTT. This gives the protein CASSSDRDWTEAFF. This chain connects TRBV18 to TRBJ1-1; D possibly corresponds to TRBD1 (6 bases). This CDR3 has 14 amino acids. Trimming removed 5 bases from V and 5 bases from J, with 15 bases in between. CDR1 and CDR2 (germline): KGHSH, LQKENI.

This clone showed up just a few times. The chain's CDR3 is CASSPTYGTEYNEQFF. The CDR3 bases are TGTGCCAGCTCACCGACTTACGGGACAGAGTACAATGAGCAGTTCTTC. The V and J genes are TRBV18 and TRBJ2-1; 7 positions match TRBD1. The CDR3 consists of 16 residues. Germline V gene data show CDR1 as KGHSH and CDR2 as LQKENI. With 3 bases clipped from V and 4 bases from J, the junction kept 9 bases outside the gene matches. The full variable domain, in which reference TRBV18 and TRBJ2-1 provide the parts outside the CDR3, is NAGVMQNPRHLVRRRGQEARLRCSPMKGHSHVYWYRQLPEEGLKFMVYLQKENIIDESGMPKERFSAEFPKEGPSILRIQQVVRGDSAAYFCASSPTYGTEYNEQFFGPGTRLTVL.

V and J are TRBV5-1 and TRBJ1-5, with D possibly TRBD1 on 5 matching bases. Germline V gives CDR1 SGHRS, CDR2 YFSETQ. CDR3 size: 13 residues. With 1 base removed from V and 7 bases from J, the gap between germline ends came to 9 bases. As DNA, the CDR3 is TGCGCCAGCAGCTTGAATCGGGGCCAGCCCCAGCATTTT. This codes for CASSLNRGQPQHF.

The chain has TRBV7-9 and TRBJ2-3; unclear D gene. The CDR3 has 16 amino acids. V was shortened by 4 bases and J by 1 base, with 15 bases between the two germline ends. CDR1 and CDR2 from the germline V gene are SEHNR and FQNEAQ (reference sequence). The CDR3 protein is CASSSRVVGGTDTQYF. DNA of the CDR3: TGTGCCAGCAGCTCCCGAGTTGTGGGCGGCACAGATACGCAGTATTTT.

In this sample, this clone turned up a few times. The CDR3 sequence: CSALDGIGYTF. CDR3 nucleotides: TGCAGCGCCCTGGACGGAATAGGATACACCTTC. This chain uses TRBV29-1 with TRBJ1-2, with no clear D. This CDR3 has 11 amino acids. Germline V gives CDR1 SQVTM, CDR2 ANQGSEA. V lost 7 bases to trimming and J lost 11 bases, with 17 bases between them.

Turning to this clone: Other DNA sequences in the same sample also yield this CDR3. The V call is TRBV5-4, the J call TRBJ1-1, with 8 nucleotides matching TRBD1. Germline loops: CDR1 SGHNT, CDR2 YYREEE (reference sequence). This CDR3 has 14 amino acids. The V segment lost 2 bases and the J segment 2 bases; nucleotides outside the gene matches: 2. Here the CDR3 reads CASSLGTGNTEAFF. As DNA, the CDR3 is TGTGCCAGCAGCTTAGGGACAGGCAACACTGAAGCTTTCTTT.

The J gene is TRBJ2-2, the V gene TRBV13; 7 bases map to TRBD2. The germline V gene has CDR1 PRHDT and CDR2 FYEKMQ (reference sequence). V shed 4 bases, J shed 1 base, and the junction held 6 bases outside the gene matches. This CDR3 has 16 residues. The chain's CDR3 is CASSWGQRGNTGELFF. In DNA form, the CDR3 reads TGTGCCAGCAGCTGGGGCCAGCGGGGGAACACCGGGGAGCTGTTTTTT.

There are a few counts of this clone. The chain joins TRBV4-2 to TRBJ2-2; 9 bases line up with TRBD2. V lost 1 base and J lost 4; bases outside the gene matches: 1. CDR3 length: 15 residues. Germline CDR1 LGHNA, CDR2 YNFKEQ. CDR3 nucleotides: TGTGCCAGCAGCCAAGGACTAGCGGTCACCGGGGAGCTGTTTTTT. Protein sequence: CASSQGLAVTGELFF.

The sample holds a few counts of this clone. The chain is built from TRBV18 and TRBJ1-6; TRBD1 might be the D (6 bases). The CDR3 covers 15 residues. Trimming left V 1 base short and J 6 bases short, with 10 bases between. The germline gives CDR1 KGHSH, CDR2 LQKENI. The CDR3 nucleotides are TGTGCCAGCTCACCACAAGGAGGGGGTAATTCACCCCTCCACTTT. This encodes CASSPQGGGNSPLHF.

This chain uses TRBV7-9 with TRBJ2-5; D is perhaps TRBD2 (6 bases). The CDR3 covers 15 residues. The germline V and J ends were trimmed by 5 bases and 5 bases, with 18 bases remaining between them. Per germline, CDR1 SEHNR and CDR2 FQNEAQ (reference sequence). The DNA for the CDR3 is TGTGCCAGCAGCCCCCGCCTCGGAGGGCGGGAGACCCAGTACTTC. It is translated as CASSPRLGGRETQYF.

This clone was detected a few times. CDR3 residues: CASRERGGRDTQYF. CDR3 sequence (DNA): TGTGCCAGCAGAGAGCGGGGGGGCCGGGATACGCAGTATTTT. The chain carries TRBV27 and TRBJ2-3, with 10 bases fitting TRBD2. Germline V gene data show CDR1 as MNHEY and CDR2 as SMNVEV (reference sequence). The CDR3 is made up of 14 amino acids. V was clipped by 6 bases and J by 6 bases; unmatched bases: 6.

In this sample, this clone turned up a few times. DNA for the CDR3: TGCAGCGTTTCCGGGACAGTAAATGAAAAACTGTTTTTT. This translates into CSVSGTVNEKLFF. V usage is TRBV29-1 and J usage is TRBJ1-4; 7 bases fit TRBD1. This CDR3 is built from 13 residues. V lost 5 bases and J lost 5; bases outside the gene matches: 5. The germline gives CDR1 SQVTM, CDR2 ANQGSEA.

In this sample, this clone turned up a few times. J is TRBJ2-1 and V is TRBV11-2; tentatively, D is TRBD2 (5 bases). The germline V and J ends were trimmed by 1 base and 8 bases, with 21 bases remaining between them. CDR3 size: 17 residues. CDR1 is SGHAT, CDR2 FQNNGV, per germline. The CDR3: CASSLAPWKAQRDEQFF. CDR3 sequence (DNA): TGTGCCAGCAGCTTAGCCCCCTGGAAGGCCCAGAGGGATGAGCAGTTCTTC.

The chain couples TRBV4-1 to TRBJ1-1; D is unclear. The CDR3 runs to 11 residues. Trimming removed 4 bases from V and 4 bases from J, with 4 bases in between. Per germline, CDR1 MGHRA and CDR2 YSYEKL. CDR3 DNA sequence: TGCGCCAGCAGCCGAGCCACTGAAGCTTTCTTT. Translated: CASSRATEAFF.

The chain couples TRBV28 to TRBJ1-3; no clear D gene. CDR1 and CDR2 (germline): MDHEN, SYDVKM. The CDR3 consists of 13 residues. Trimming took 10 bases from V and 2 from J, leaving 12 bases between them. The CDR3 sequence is CATLPEAGNTIYF. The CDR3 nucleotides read TGTGCCACCCTACCGGAGGCTGGAAACACCATATATTTT. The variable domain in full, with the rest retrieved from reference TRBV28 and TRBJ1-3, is DVKVTQSSRYLVKRTGEKVFLECVQDMDHENMFWYRQDPGLGLRLIYFSYDVKMKEKGDIPEGYSVSREKKERFSLILESASTNQTSMYLCATLPEAGNTIYFGEGSWLTVV.

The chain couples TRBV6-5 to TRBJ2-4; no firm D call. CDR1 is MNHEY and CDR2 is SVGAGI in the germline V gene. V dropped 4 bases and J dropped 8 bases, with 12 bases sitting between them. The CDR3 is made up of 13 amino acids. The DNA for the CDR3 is TGTGCCAGCAGTTTATCTCGGACCCACATTCAGTACTTC. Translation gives CASSLSRTHIQYF.

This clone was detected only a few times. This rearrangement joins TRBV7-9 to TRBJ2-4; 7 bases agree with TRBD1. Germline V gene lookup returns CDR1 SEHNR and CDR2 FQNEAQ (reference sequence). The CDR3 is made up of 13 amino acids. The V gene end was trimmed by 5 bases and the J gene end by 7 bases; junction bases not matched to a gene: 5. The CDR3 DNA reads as TGTGCCAGCAGCCCGAAGGGGGCGAACATTCAGTACTTC. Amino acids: CASSPKGANIQYF.

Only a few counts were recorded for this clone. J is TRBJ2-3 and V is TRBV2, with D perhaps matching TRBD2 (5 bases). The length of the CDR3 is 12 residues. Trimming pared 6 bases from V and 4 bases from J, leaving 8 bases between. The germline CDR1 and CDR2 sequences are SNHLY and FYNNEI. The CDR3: CASRPGSDTQYF. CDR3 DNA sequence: TGTGCCAGCAGACCGGGATCAGATACGCAGTATTTT.

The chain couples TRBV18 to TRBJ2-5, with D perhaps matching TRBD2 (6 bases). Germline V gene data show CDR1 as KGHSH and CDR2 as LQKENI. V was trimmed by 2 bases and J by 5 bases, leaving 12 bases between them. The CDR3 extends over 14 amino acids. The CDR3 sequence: CASSPLEGAETQYF. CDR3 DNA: TGTGCCAGCTCACCATTGGAGGGAGCCGAGACCCAGTACTTC. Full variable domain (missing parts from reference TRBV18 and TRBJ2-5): NAGVMQNPRHLVRRRGQEARLRCSPMKGHSHVYWYRQLPEEGLKFMVYLQKENIIDESGMPKERFSAEFPKEGPSILRIQQVVRGDSAAYFCASSPLEGAETQYFGPGTRLLVL.

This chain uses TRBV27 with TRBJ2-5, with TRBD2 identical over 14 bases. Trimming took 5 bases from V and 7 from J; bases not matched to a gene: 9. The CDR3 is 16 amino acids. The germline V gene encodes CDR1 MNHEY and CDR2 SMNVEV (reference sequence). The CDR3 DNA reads TGTGCCAGCAGTCTAAGGGGGACTAGCGGGAGCCGGACCCAGTACTTC. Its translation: CASSLRGTSGSRTQYF.

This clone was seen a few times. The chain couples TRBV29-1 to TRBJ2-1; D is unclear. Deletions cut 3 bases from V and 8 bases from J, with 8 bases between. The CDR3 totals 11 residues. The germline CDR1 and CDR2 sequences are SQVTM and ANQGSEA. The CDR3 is CSVERTDEQFF. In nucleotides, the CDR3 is TGCAGCGTTGAGAGGACGGATGAGCAGTTCTTC.

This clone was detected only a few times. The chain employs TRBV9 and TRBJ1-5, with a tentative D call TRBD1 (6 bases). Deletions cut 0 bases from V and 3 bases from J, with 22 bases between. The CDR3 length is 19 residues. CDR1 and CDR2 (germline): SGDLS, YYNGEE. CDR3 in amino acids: CASSVEVPRGRVDNQPQHF. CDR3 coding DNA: TGTGCCAGCAGCGTAGAAGTCCCACGGGGGCGAGTAGACAATCAGCCCCAGCATTTT.

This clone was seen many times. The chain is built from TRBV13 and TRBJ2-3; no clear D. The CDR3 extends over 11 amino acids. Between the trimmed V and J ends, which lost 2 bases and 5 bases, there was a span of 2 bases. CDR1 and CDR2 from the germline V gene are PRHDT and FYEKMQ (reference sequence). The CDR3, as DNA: TGTGCCAGCAGCTTACAAGATACGCAGTATTTT. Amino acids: CASSLQDTQYF.

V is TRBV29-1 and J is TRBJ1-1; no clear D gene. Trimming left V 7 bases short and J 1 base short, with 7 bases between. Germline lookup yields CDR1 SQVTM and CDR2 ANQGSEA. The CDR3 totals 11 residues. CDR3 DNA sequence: TGCAGCGGGGTAGCGAACACTGAAGCTTTCTTT. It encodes CSGVANTEAFF.

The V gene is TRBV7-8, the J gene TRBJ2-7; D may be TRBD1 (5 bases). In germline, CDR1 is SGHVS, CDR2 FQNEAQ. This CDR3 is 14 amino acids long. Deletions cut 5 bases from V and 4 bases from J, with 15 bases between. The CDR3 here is CASSQGARDYEQYF. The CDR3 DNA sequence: TGTGCCAGCAGCCAGGGCGCCAGGGATTACGAGCAGTACTTC.

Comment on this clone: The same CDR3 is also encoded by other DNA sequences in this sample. The chain's CDR3 is CASSPPLGEQFF. CDR3 DNA sequence: TGTGCCAGCTCACCACCTTTGGGTGAGCAGTTCTTC. This rearrangement joins TRBV18 to TRBJ2-1; D call uncertain. The germline CDR1 and CDR2 sequences are KGHSH and LQKENI. V lost 0 bases and J 9 bases, leaving 6 bases between the germline ends. CDR3 size: 12 residues.

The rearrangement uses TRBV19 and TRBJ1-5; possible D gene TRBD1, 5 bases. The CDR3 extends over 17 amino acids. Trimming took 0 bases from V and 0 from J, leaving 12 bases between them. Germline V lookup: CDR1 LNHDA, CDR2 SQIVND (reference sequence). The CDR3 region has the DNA TGTGCCAGTAGTATAGACCAGGGATTCCGTAGCAATCAGCCCCAGCATTTT. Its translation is CASSIDQGFRSNQPQHF.

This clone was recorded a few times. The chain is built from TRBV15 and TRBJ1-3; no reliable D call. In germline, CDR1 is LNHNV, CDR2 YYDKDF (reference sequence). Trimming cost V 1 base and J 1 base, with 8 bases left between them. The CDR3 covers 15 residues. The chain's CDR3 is CATSRAPSSGNTIYF. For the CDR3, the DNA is TGTGCCACCAGCAGAGCTCCGTCGTCTGGAAACACCATATATTTT.

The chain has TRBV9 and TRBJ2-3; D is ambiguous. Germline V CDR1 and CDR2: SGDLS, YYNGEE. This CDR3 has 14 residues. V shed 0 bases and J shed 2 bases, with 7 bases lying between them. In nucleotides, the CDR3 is TGTGCCAGCAGCGTAGAAGGTTTCACAGATACGCAGTATTTT. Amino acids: CASSVEGFTDTQYF. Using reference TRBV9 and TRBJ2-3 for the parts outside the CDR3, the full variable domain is DSGVTQTPKHLITATGQRVTLRCSPRSGDLSVYWYQQSLDQGLQFLIQYYNGEERAKGNILERFSAQQFPDLHSELNLSSLELGDSALYFCASSVEGFTDTQYFGPGTRLTVL.